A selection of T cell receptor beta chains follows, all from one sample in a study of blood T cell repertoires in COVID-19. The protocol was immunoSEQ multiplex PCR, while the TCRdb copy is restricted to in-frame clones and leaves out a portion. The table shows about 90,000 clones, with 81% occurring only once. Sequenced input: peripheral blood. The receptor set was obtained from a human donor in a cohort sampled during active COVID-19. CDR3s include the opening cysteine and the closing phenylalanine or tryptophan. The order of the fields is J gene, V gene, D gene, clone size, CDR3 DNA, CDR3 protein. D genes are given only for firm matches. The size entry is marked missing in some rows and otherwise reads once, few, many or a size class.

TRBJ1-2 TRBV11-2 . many TGTGCCAGCAGCCCCCGACAGCTGACTAACTATGGCTACACCTTC CASSPRQLTNYGYTF
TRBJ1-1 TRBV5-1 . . TGCGCCAGCAGCGTGGACAGCATCACTGAAGCTTTCTTT CASSVDSITEAFF
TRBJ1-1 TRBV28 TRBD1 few TGTGCCAGCAGCCTTAGAGGGGGCAGCGGGAACACTGAAGCTTTCTTT CASSLRGGSGNTEAFF
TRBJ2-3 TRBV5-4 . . TGTGCCAGCTCATGGACAGTTAGAGATACGCAGTATTTT CASSWTVRDTQYF
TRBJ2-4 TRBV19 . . TGTGCCAGTAGTATCAAGGTCAGGGGAAACATTCAGTACTTC CASSIKVRGNIQYF
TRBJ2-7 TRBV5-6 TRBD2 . TGTGCCAGCAGCTTGAGTACTAGCGACGACTACGAGCAGTACTTC CASSLSTSDDYEQYF
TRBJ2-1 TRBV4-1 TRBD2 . TGCGCCAGCAGCCAAGGCGCAGCCCCTTGGCGGGGGGCCCGGAATGAGCAGTTCTTC CASSQGAAPWRGARNEQFF
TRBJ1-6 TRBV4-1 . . TGCGCCAGCAGCCAAGGGACAAATTCACCCCTCCACTTT CASSQGTNSPLHF
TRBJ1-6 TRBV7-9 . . TGTGCCAGCAGGGCACCGTCCCCTAATTCACCCCTCCACTTT CASRAPSPNSPLHF
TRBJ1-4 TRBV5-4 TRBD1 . TGTGCCAGCAGCGTAGACAGGGGAACTAATGAAAAACTGTTTTTT CASSVDRGTNEKLFF
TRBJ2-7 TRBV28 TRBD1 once TGTGCCAGCAAGGGACAGAAATTTTACGAGCAGTACTTC CASKGQKFYEQYF
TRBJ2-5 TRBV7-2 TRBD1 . TGTGCCAGCAGCTTATCTAGGGCAGGGGGTGCAGGGACCCAGTACTTC CASSLSRAGGAGTQYF
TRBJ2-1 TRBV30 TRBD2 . TGTGCCTGGCGACTAGCGGGGGGGCCGGGTGAGCAGTTCTTC CAWRLAGGPGEQFF
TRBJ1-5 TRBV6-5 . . TGTGCCAGCAGCCAGGGATACAATCAGCCCCAGCATTTT CASSQGYNQPQHF
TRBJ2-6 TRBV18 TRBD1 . TGTGCCAGCTCAAGTCGGACAGGGGGCGCAGGGGCCAACGTCCTGACTTTC CASSSRTGGAGANVLTF
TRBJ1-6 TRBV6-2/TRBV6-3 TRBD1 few TGTGCCAGCAGTTACGTGGGACAGGGAGGATCACCCCTCCACTTT CASSYVGQGGSPLHF
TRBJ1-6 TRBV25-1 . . TGTGCCAGCAGTGATTATAACTATTCACCCCTCCACTTT CASSDYNYSPLHF
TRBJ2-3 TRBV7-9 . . TGTGCCAGCAGCTTTAGACAGACAGATACGCAGTATTTT CASSFRQTDTQYF
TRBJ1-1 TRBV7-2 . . TGTGCCAGCAGCTTAGTCCCGACAGCGAACACTGAAGCTTTCTTT CASSLVPTANTEAFF
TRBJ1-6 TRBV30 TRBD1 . TGTGCCTGGAAGGGACAGGGGGCGCGAAATTCACCCCTCCACTTT CAWKGQGARNSPLHF
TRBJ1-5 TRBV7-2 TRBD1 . TGTGCCAGCAGCTCTCAGGGGGCCTTACGCAATCAGCCCCAGCATTTT CASSSQGALRNQPQHF
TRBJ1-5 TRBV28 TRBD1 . TGTGCCAGCACCTATGACAGGGTGATTTATCAGCCCCAGCATTTT CASTYDRVIYQPQHF
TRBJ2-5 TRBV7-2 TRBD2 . TGTGCCAGCAGCTTCAGACTAGCGGGGGCCCAAGAGACCCAGTACTTC CASSFRLAGAQETQYF
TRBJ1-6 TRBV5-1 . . TGCGCCAGCAGCTATGGGCTAAGATCACCCCTCCACTTT CASSYGLRSPLHF
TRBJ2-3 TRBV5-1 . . TGCGCCAGCAGCTTGGCCGTGGGGGCCTACACAGATACGCAGTATTTT CASSLAVGAYTDTQYF
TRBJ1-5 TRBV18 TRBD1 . TGTGCCAGCTCTCGGACAGGGGGCGACAATCAGCCCCAGCATTTT CASSRTGGDNQPQHF
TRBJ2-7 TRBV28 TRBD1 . TGTGCCAGCAGTTTATGGGCGACAGGGATCTACGAGCAGTACTTC CASSLWATGIYEQYF
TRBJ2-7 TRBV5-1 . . TGCGCCAGCAGCTTACTACAGGGCTACGAGCAGTACTTC CASSLLQGYEQYF
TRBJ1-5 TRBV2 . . TGTGCCAGCACGGCTAGACTTCGAAATCAGCCCCAGCATTTT CASTARLRNQPQHF
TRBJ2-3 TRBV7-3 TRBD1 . TGTGCCAGCAGCTTAATGGGCAGGGGGGATACGCAGTATTTT CASSLMGRGDTQYF
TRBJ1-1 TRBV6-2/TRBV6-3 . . TGTGCCAGCAGCCCACGGGAGGGTAGGACTGAAGCTTTCTTT CASSPREGRTEAFF
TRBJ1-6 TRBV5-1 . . TGCGCCAGCAGCTTGACAGGGAATAATTCACCCCTCCACTTT CASSLTGNNSPLHF
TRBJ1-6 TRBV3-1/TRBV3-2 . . TGTGCCAGCAGCCTCGCCAGGGGAGCCTACCTTTATAATTCACCCCTCCACTTT CASSLARGAYLYNSPLHF
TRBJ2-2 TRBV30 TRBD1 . TGTGCCTGGAGACAGACAGGGATTTTAACCGGGGAGCTGTTTTTT CAWRQTGILTGELFF
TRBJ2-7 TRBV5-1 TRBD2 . TGCGCCAGCAGCTTGGCGACTAGCGGGCACCTCTACGAGCAGTACTTC CASSLATSGHLYEQYF
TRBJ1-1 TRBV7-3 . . TGTGCCAGCAGTGCAGGGAGGGGCACTGAAGCTTTCTTT CASSAGRGTEAFF
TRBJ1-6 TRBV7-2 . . TGTGCCAGCAGCCAACAGCCCGGCAGGTATAATTCACCCCTCCACTTT CASSQQPGRYNSPLHF
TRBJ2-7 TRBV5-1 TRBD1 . TGCGCCAGCAGCGATGGGGACAGGGGGCACCTCGAGCAGTACTTC CASSDGDRGHLEQYF
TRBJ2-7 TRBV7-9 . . TGTGCCAGCAGCCCTTTGGGGCCCTACGAGCAGTACTTC CASSPLGPYEQYF
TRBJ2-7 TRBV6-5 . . TGTGCCAGCAGTTCGACAGGTCCCTACGAGCAGTACTTC CASSSTGPYEQYF
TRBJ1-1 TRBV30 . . TGTGCCTGGAGCCCCGGTGGGACACCCCGAGGGAACACTGAAGCTTTCTTT CAWSPGGTPRGNTEAFF
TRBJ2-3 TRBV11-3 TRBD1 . TGTGCCAGCAGCTTAGATACAGGGGCCCGCGGGGATACGCAGTATTTT CASSLDTGARGDTQYF
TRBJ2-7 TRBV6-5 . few TGTGCCAGCAGTTACCGAAGGAGAGGGGAGCAGTACTTC CASSYRRRGEQYF
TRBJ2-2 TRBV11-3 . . TGTGCCAGCAGCCCTATAAACACCGGGGAGCTGTTTTTT CASSPINTGELFF
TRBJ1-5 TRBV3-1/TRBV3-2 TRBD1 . TGTGCCAGCAGCCATCGACAGGGTGCGTCCCAGCATTTT CASSHRQGASQHF